This TCR beta chain was identified in a study of CD8 T cells in ankylosing spondylitis. Study-level results: Characteristic, it appeared, of ankylosing spondylitis blood was a TCR beta motif of roughly eight highly homologous variants. Reactive arthritis synovial fluid and blood previously showed some of these motif variants. Clones linked with disease were CD8+ and fairly uncommon in the peripheral blood. Researchers reportedly found disease-linked clones significantly enriched in matched ankylosing spondylitis synovial fluid.

With V trimmed by 4 bases and J by 3 bases, 16 bases remained unmatched. From germline, CDR1 is SGHTS and CDR2 YDEGEE. The CDR3 is 17 residues long. This clonotype was counted between two and nine times. What it binds is unknown. For TCR beta, libraries came from quantitative 5'-RACE with molecular barcodes. TCRdb re-analysed the 5' RACE reads in MiXCR, keeping a single row per CDR3 protein. This sample has about 700,000 distinct CDR3 sequences, with around a fifth found just once. This receptor was identified in a male donor with ankylosing spondylitis. This chain connects TRBV5-8 to TRBJ2-7, with 7 bases matching TRBD2. The specimen was blood, either unsorted or a sorted T cell fraction (not recorded which). The CDR3 bases are TGTGCCAGCAGCCTGCTACGACCACTAGCGCCAGACTACGAGCAGTACTTC. It encodes CASSLLRPLAPDYEQYF.